This T cell receptor (beta chain) stems from a study of OX40 agonist ivuxolimab in advanced cancers. Germline V CDR1 and CDR2: MNHEY, SVGAGI. Trimming took 5 bases from V and 0 from J, leaving 13 bases between them. This CDR3 region has 15 residues. Method: immunoSEQ multiplex PCR; TCRdb's copy keeps in-frame clones and lacks some. The profile covers around 100,000 clones, with over 75% appearing a single time and about 0.29% taken by the ten largest. The timepoints at which blood was sampled were baseline, cycle 4 day 1, and cycle 7 day 1. The V gene is TRBV6-5, the J gene TRBJ1-1; D uncertain. The TCR originated in an adult with an advanced solid tumor such as melanoma, head and neck, liver or kidney cancer. Sequenced here: CD4+ or CD8+ T cells sorted from blood, sampled in a trial of the OX40 agonist ivuxolimab. CDR3 residues: CASSLTRGMNTEAFF. DNA of the CDR3: TGTGCCAGCAGTCTGACCCGCGGTATGAACACTGAAGCTTTCTTT.